The 6 T cell receptor beta chains in this list originate from one sample, sequenced in a study of T cells in Graves' hyperthyroidism and ophthalmopathy. Researchers took RNA transcripts and amplified the TCR beta CDR3 regions from them. An initial round of RT-PCR targeting the TCR CDR3 relied on the HTBI primer set. MiXCR, run by TCRdb on the multiplex PCR reads, gives a single entry per CDR3 protein. Of around 600,000 distinct CDR3 sequences listed, 12% to 15% are singletons. Specimen: blood. Source of these receptors: a woman aged 18-29 years with Graves' ophthalmopathy.

The table lists this clonotype with a few counts. V is TRBV9 and J is TRBJ1-3; D uncertain. The V end lost 4 bases, the J end lost 10 bases, and 9 bases lay between the germline ends. CDR3 length equals 11 residues. Germline V CDR1 and CDR2: SGDLS, YYNGEE. Written as DNA, the CDR3 is TGTGCCAGCAGCAGCTTAGGTACCATATATTTT. It specifies CASSSLGTIYF.

This clonotype was detected ten times or more. The chain carries TRBV28 and TRBJ1-2; weak D call: TRBD1 (5 bases). There are 15 residues in the CDR3. CDR1 MDHEN and CDR2 SYDVKM come from the germline V gene. V shed 4 bases and J shed 6 bases, with 18 bases lying between them. This CDR3 reads CASSSTRWGNDGYTF. The CDR3, as DNA: TGTGCCAGCAGTTCCACCCGGTGGGGGAACGATGGCTACACCTTC.

About this clonotype: An end of the junction does not agree with germline; a read error may underlie this. The chain uses TRBV5-1 and TRBJ2-7; TRBD1 matches 10 bases. This CDR3 spans 17 amino acids. In germline, CDR1 is SGHRS, CDR2 YFSETQ. Written as DNA, the CDR3 is TGCGCCAGCAGCTTGAAAGCGGGCGGGACAGGGGATCGAGCAGCCAACTTC. Its protein is CASSLKAGGTGDRAANF.

V is TRBV14 and J is TRBJ2-5; 11 bases align to TRBD1. Unmatched junction bases numbered 7, after V lost 3 bases and J lost 4 bases. The CDR3 runs 16 residues. Germline CDR1 reads SGHDN; CDR2 reads FVKESK. The CDR3 region is CASSHLAGTGGETQYF. The CDR3 DNA reads TGTGCCAGCAGCCATCTAGCCGGGACAGGGGGAGAGACCCAGTACTTC.

The table lists this clonotype with many counts. The chain carries TRBV7-8 and TRBJ2-5; the D gene is possibly TRBD1 (5 bases). The V gene's germline CDR1 is SGHVS and CDR2 FQNEAQ. V lost 8 bases to trimming and J lost 1 base, with 17 bases between them. The CDR3 is 15 residues long. DNA of the CDR3: TGTGCCAGCTTTTCGGACACTGTAGTCCAAGAGACCCAGTACTTC. Translation gives CASFSDTVVQETQYF.

This clonotype has only one observation. As DNA, the CDR3 is TGTGCCAGCAGGAGGGGGTACTCACCCCTCCACTTT. Encoded protein: CASRRGYSPLHF. This sequence joins TRBV6-1 and TRBJ1-6; D may be TRBD1 (6 bases). V shed 6 bases and J shed 10 bases, with 10 bases lying between them. From germline, CDR1 is MNHNS and CDR2 SASEGT. The CDR3 has 12 amino acids.